This record concerns one T cell receptor (beta chain) sequence. Its target is unknown. This sample is part of a study of OX40 agonist ivuxolimab in advanced cancers. General study results and limits: Normalized T-cell clonal expansion was also low in a subset of nonresponders.

Method: immunoSEQ multiplex PCR; TCRdb's copy keeps in-frame clones and lacks some. The sample has 60,000 or so clones, approximately 81% seen once. The CDR3 covers 13 residues. The V end was cut by 0 bases, the J end by 5 bases, with 6 bases between. Germline lookup yields CDR1 SGHRS and CDR2 YFSETQ. Sequenced here: CD4+ or CD8+ T cells sorted from blood, sampled in a trial of the OX40 agonist ivuxolimab. This sequence was found in an adult with an advanced solid tumor such as melanoma, head and neck, liver or kidney cancer. V usage is TRBV5-1 and J usage is TRBJ2-1; D call uncertain. The CDR3 sequence is CASSLVLDNEQFF. The CDR3 DNA reads TGCGCCAGCAGCTTGGTTCTAGACAATGAGCAGTTCTTC.